This TCR beta chain came from a study of spatial heterogeneity in lung cancer (dated by TCRdb to the late 2010s). Concerning the study at large: Beta-chain transcripts were consistently detected in greater numbers than alpha-chain transcripts, which likely reflected higher beta-chain transcript abundance. In the raw uncorrected reads, each unique combination of TCR and UMI appeared more than ten times on average. TCR alpha and beta repertoires were quantitatively compared across multiple tumor regions, matched nontumor lung and blood in non-small cell lung cancer. The study linked features of the TCR repertoire to counts of nonsynonymous mutations, which were determined by whole-exome sequencing of tumor tissue. Both alpha and beta chains were TCR-sequenced in samples taken at surgery, namely 220 tumor regions, around 61 matched nontumor lung samples and 55 to 60 PBMC samples.

Taken with the paper, the label for time point translates to: sample taken at primary tumor resection. Samples were obtained from about 69 patients with early-stage, untreated non-small cell lung cancer from the lung TRACERx cohort. Without any cell sorting, TCR sequencing was performed on whole RNA extracted either from tumor and nontumor lung tissue or from cryopreserved PBMC samples. Patients were selected for TCR sequencing only if sufficient RNA was available from at least two tumor regions. Study-wide conclusions, independent of this receptor: Additional single-cell paired TCR alpha and beta sequencing was considered necessary to confirm, at a functional level, the hypothesis that regional TCRs recognize regional mutations. Ubiquitous expanded tumor TCRs were detected in blood more often at tumor resection than at routine follow-up.

This clonotype was observed at least ten times. The target of this receptor is not known. There are no base qualities to consult, and no much larger clone falls within one base. The cysteine opens and the phenylalanine closes a CDR3 of 17 amino acids. Just the 51-base CDR3 DNA is kept, in frame starting at base 1. V sheds 1 base and J sheds 7 bases, leaving 20 bases between their ends. From the germline V gene (reference sequence), CDR1 is DFQATT and CDR2 is SNEGSKA. The receptor library was made with 5' RACE. The sequencing machine was a NextSeq 500. In the TCR library protocol, a unique molecular identifier was attached to each TCR cDNA molecule so that PCR and sequencing errors could be corrected. For the original study's pipeline: TCR identification, UMI-based error correction and CDR3 extraction were performed with Decombinator tools. Expanded TCRs were defined as those above a frequency of 2 per 1,000, corresponding to the top 1% of the tumor frequency distribution. Renyi diversity was calculated using the R vegan package after each repertoire was subsampled 100 times to 5,000 TCRs. CDR3 similarity networks were built from amino acid triplet string-kernel similarity, with CDR3s being connected when pairwise similarity was above 0.82. TCRdb redid the processing of the public reads, applying fastp at Q25 and MiXCR, and retained in-frame beta chains. When rows share a CDR3 protein, they turn into one entry using the most common DNA and genes. In this record, the V and J calls reflect TCRdb's handling and not the investigators' own analysis. The sample table contains about 40,000 distinct CDR3 sequences; only one count was recorded for less than 6.5% of them. Just over 25% of the sample rests with the top ten.

Sequenced here: PBMCs, sampled at surgery. The V gene is TRBV20-1 and the J gene is TRBJ1-6; no D segment can be confidently identified. This clonotype originated in a female donor with early-stage non-small cell lung cancer. The CDR3 sequence is CSARVSGFGVLNSPLHF. The nucleotide sequence reads TGCAGTGCTAGAGTGTCGGGGTTTGGTGTCCTAAATTCACCCCTCCACTTT.